The 13 T cell receptor beta chains reported below all come from one sample, sequenced in a study of shared clonotypes between healthy human individuals. Terminally differentiated effector memory CD45RA+ cells were excluded from the naive CD8 cells, which were CD45RO-negative and positively selected for CCR7. Libraries were prepared by immunoSEQ multiplex PCR; TCRdb keeps only in-frame clonotypes and omits some of them. The profile shows about 1,800,000 clones, about 95% of them singletons. Sample: naive CD8+ T cells sorted from blood. Receptors were obtained from a man in his late teens or twenties in good health.

With respect to this clone: Other DNA sequences within the sample encode an identical CDR3. The rearrangement uses TRBV30 and TRBJ2-5; the D gene is possibly TRBD1 (6 bases). V was cut by 0 bases and J by 4 bases, with 9 bases left in between. The CDR3 has 13 amino acids. Germline CDR1 GTSNPN, CDR2 SVGIG (reference sequence). CDR3 region: CAWSVQGGETQYF. The CDR3 region has the DNA TGTGCCTGGAGTGTACAGGGTGGAGAGACCCAGTACTTC.

The CDR3 sequence: CASSELDRGLTEAFF. The CDR3 DNA sequence: TGTGCCAGCAGTGAGCTGGACAGGGGGCTGACTGAAGCTTTCTTT. This chain uses TRBV6-1 with TRBJ1-1; TRBD1 matches at 11 bases. The ends lost 3 bases at V and 5 bases at J; junction bases unmatched: 5. The CDR3 is made up of 15 amino acids. The germline CDR1 and CDR2 sequences are MNHNS and SASEGT.

This clone was observed once. The chain combines TRBV5-6 with TRBJ2-3; no clear D. The CDR3 runs to 15 residues. Trimming pared 2 bases from V and 0 bases from J, leaving 10 bases between. Germline-derived CDR1 and CDR2 are SGHDT and YYEEEE. As DNA, the CDR3 is TGTGCCAGCAGCTTAATGCGCGGCAGCACAGATACGCAGTATTTT. Residues: CASSLMRGSTDTQYF.

V usage is TRBV27 and J usage is TRBJ1-4; D not certain. CDR3 length equals 17 residues. The germline V gene has CDR1 MNHEY and CDR2 SMNVEV (reference sequence). V was cut by 7 bases and J by 3 bases, with 21 bases left in between. In nucleotides, the CDR3 is TGTGCCAGCAAATTCGGGGTCGAGGGAGTTGCTAATGAAAAACTGTTTTTT. This codes for CASKFGVEGVANEKLFF.

The V and J genes are TRBV4-2 and TRBJ2-7; 10 bases are a match to TRBD2. V trimming: 1 base; J trimming: 1 base; junction bases outside the gene matches: 7. The CDR3 is 17 amino acids. Germline CDR1 reads LGHNA; CDR2 reads YNFKEQ. The CDR3 coding sequence is TGTGCCAGCAGCCAAGGATCTAGCGGGGGCCTTTCCTACGAGCAGTACTTC. Its protein product is CASSQGSSGGLSYEQYF.

The chain joins TRBV9 to TRBJ1-4, with 8 positions matching TRBD1. This CDR3 comprises 15 residues. Germline V CDR1 and CDR2: SGDLS, YYNGEE. With 3 bases clipped from V and 4 bases from J, the junction kept 5 bases outside the gene matches. CDR3 region: CASSATGASNEKLFF. In nucleotides, the CDR3 is TGTGCCAGCAGCGCGACAGGGGCTAGTAATGAAAAACTGTTTTTT.

The chain has TRBV13 and TRBJ2-7; 15 nucleotides match TRBD2. CDR1 and CDR2 (germline): PRHDT, FYEKMQ (reference sequence). J gave up 4 bases and V 5 bases, and 6 bases lay outside the gene matches. The CDR3 runs 16 residues. The chain's CDR3 is CASSTGLAGGMYEQYF. The CDR3 DNA reads as TGTGCCAGCAGCACCGGACTAGCGGGGGGGATGTACGAGCAGTACTTC.

On this clone itself: The same CDR3 also results from other DNA sequences found in this sample. The chain has TRBV27 and TRBJ2-7; D is undetermined. The length of the CDR3 is 13 residues. The V end lost 0 bases, the J end lost 0 bases, and 3 bases lay between the germline ends. Germline values: CDR1 MNHEY, CDR2 SMNVEV (reference sequence). This CDR3 reads CASSLSDSYEQYF. CDR3 in DNA: TGTGCCAGCAGTTTATCGGACTCCTACGAGCAGTACTTC.

V and J are TRBV7-8 and TRBJ2-1; a possible D gene is TRBD2 (6 bases). Germline loops: CDR1 SGHVS, CDR2 FQNEAQ. Trimming cost V 5 bases and J 0 bases, with 8 bases left between them. CDR3 length: 14 residues. The CDR3 nucleotides are TGTGCCAGCAGCCGGGAGTACTCCTACAATGAGCAGTTCTTC. Translated, it gives CASSREYSYNEQFF.

This clone was seen just once. V is TRBV2 and J is TRBJ1-4; D perhaps matches TRBD1 (5 bases). Per the germline V gene, CDR1 is SNHLY and CDR2 is FYNNEI. Trimming removed 9 bases from V and 0 bases from J, with 17 bases in between. This CDR3 is built from 16 residues. CDR3 protein: CARGTEGYTTNEKLFF. Here the CDR3 DNA reads TGTGCCAGAGGGACCGAAGGTTACACAACTAATGAAAAACTGTTTTTT.

This chain uses TRBV5-1 with TRBJ2-1; D possibly corresponds to TRBD2 (5 bases). CDR1 is SGHRS and CDR2 is YFSETQ in the germline V gene. There are 15 residues in the CDR3. V was pared by 1 base and J by 8 bases, with 16 bases between. CDR3 region: CASSLLPGSTDEQFF. DNA of the CDR3: TGCGCCAGCAGCTTGTTGCCGGGGTCTACCGATGAGCAGTTCTTC.

The chain uses TRBV7-9 and TRBJ2-2; 9 nucleotides agree with TRBD1. CDR3 length: 17 residues. Trimming at V came to 6 bases and at J to 7 bases, leaving 15 bases not matched to a gene. CDR1 SEHNR and CDR2 FQNEAQ come from the germline V gene (reference sequence). The CDR3 sequence is CASSFRFGQGSGGELFF. Written as DNA, the CDR3 is TGTGCCAGCAGTTTTAGATTTGGACAGGGGTCCGGCGGGGAGCTGTTTTTT.

This chain connects TRBV30 to TRBJ1-5, with D perhaps matching TRBD1 (5 bases). CDR1 GTSNPN and CDR2 SVGIG come from the germline V gene (reference sequence). CDR3 length equals 15 residues. Trimming removed 5 bases from V and 3 bases from J, with 17 bases in between. CDR3 residues: CAWGWLGRINQPQHF. For the CDR3, the DNA is TGTGCCTGGGGATGGTTGGGACGGATCAATCAGCCCCAGCATTTT.